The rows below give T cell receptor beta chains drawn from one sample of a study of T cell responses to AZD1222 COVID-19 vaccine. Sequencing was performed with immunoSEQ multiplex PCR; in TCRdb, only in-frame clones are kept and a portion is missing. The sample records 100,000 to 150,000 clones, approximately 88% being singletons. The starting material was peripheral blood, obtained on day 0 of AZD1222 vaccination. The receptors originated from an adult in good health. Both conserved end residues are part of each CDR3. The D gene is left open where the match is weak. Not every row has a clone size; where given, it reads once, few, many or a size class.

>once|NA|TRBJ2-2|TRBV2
CASSERLVNTGELFF
TGTGCCAGCAGTGAACGGCTGGTGAACACCGGGGAGCTGTTTTTT
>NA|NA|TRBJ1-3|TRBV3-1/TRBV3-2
CASSKQGGNTIYF
TGTGCCAGCAGCAAACAGGGAGGGAACACCATATATTTT
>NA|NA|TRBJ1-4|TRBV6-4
CASTKALGTTNEKLFF
TGTGCCAGCACTAAGGCGTTGGGAACAACTAATGAAAAACTGTTTTTT
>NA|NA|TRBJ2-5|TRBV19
CASSIVGVKTQYF
TGTGCCAGTAGTATAGTAGGGGTAAAGACCCAGTACTTC
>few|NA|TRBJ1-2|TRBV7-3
CASSPTGRDYGYTF
TGTGCCAGCAGCCCGACCGGGAGGGACTATGGCTACACCTTC
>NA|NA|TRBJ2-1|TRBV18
CASSRGSYNEQFF
TGTGCCAGCTCAAGGGGGTCCTACAATGAGCAGTTCTTC
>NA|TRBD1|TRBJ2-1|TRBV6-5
CASRAGQGAYNEQFF
TGTGCCAGCAGAGCGGGACAGGGGGCCTACAATGAGCAGTTCTTC
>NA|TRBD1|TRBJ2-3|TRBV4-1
CASSQPSSGTGSTDTQYF
TGCGCCAGCAGCCAGCCCTCCTCCGGGACAGGGAGCACAGATACGCAGTATTTT
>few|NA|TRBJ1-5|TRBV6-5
CASIWASDSNQPQHF
TGTGCCAGCATCTGGGCCAGTGATAGCAATCAGCCCCAGCATTTT
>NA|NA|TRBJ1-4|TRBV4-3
CASSPSGASNEKLFF
TGCGCCAGCAGCCCCTCGGGGGCCTCTAATGAAAAACTGTTTTTT